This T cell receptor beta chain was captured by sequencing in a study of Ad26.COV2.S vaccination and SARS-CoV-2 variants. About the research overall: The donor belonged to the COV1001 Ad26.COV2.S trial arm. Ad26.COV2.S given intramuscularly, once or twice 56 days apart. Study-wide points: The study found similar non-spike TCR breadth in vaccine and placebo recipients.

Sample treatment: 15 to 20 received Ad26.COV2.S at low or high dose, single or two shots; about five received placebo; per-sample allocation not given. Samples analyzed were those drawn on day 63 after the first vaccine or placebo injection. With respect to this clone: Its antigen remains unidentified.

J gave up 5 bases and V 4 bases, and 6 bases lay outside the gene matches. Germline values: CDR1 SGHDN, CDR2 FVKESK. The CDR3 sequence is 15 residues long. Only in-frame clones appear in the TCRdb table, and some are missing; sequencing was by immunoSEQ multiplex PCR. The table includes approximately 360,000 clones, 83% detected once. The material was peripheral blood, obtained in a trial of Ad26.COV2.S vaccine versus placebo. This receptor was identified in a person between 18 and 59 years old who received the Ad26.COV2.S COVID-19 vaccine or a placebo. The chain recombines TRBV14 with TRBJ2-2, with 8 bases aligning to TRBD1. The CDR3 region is CASSPWTGWTGELFF. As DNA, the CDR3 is TGTGCCAGCAGCCCCTGGACAGGGTGGACCGGGGAGCTGTTTTTT. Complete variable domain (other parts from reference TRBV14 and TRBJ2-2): EAGVTQFPSHSVIEKGQTVTLRCDPISGHDNLYWYRRVMGKEIKFLLHFVKESKQDESGMPNNRFLAERTGGTYSTLKVQPAELEDSGVYFCASSPWTGWTGELFFGEGSRLTVL.